This T cell receptor beta chain originates from a study of cytomegalovirus exposure and HLA in healthy donors. The wider study: Around 78 million unique TCRs, all from HLA-typed donors, were included in an early release of the data. When over 300 donors were genotyped, roughly 82% of them were found to fall in the Caucasian-associated ancestry cluster.

Broader study findings: Sequencing likely caused a cluster of highly shared sequence variants.

The PCR had 60 Vbeta and 13 Jbeta primers. Produced via immunoSEQ multiplex PCR; TCRdb's table is partial and in-frame only. The sample shows about 100,000 clones, roughly 80% of them seen only once. This CDR3 has 14 residues. V trimming: 6 bases; J trimming: 0 bases; junction bases outside the gene matches: 4. The germline CDR1 and CDR2 sequences are MNHEY and SVGAGI. On this clone: Its antigen is unknown.

The receptor's source is a man aged 35-49 years in good health and CMV-seronegative. Sequencing was done on a sample of PBMCs. The rearrangement uses TRBV6-5 and TRBJ1-2, with 7 bases lining up with TRBD1. CDR3 sequence: CASRDRVANYGYTF. CDR3 nucleotide sequence: TGTGCCAGCAGAGACAGGGTAGCTAACTATGGCTACACCTTC.